These T cell receptor beta chains were read from a single sample in a study of T cells in localized non-small cell lung cancer. Here immunoSEQ multiplex PCR was the method, and the copy in TCRdb shows in-frame clones only, minus some. The table records nearly 40,000 clones, about 88% of them present only once. Sequences were derived from peripheral blood, sampled before any cancer treatment. These TCRs come from a man aged 18 to 49 with stage I lung adenocarcinoma. The CDR3 runs from the conserved cysteine through the conserved F or W. A D gene is named only where the DNA matches it firmly.

D | J | V | CDR3 | DNA
. | TRBJ1-1 | TRBV5-1 | CASSSAPWNTEAFF | TGCGCCAGCAGCTCTGCTCCATGGAACACTGAAGCTTTCTTT
. | TRBJ2-2 | TRBV9 | CASSLAGGRGGELFF | TGTGCCAGCAGTTTGGCGGGTGGCCGCGGCGGGGAGCTGTTTTTT
. | TRBJ1-2 | TRBV4-3 | CASSQGPRENYGYTF | TGCGCCAGCAGCCAAGGGCCTCGAGAAAACTATGGCTACACCTTC
. | TRBJ2-1 | TRBV6-5 | CASSYLQGNEQFF | TGTGCCAGCAGTTACTTGCAGGGCAATGAGCAGTTCTTC
. | TRBJ1-5 | TRBV30 | CAWSQGFNQPQHF | TGTGCCTGGAGTCAGGGTTTCAATCAGCCCCAGCATTTT
. | TRBJ1-3 | TRBV6-1 | CASSGTNTDSGNTIYF | TGTGCCAGCAGTGGCACGAATACCGACTCTGGAAACACCATATATTTT
. | TRBJ1-4 | TRBV7-6 | CASSAGPLEKLFF | TGTGCCAGCAGCGCAGGGCCTCTTGAAAAACTGTTTTTT
TRBD1 | TRBJ1-2 | TRBV14 | CASSPPGQGGYGYTF | TGTGCCAGCAGCCCACCGGGACAGGGTGGCTATGGCTACACCTTC
TRBD1 | TRBJ1-2 | TRBV7-8 | CASSLQLGQALTGYTF | TGTGCCAGCAGCTTACAGCTAGGACAGGCCCTAACGGGCTACACCTTC
. | TRBJ1-1 | TRBV5-1 | CASSLVGQNTEAFF | TGCGCCAGCAGCTTGGTGGGGCAGAACACTGAAGCTTTCTTT
. | TRBJ2-3 | TRBV7-2 | CASSWGGQTDTQYF | TGTGCCAGCAGCTGGGGGGGCCAGACAGATACGCAGTATTTT